A single sample is the source of the 6 T cell receptor beta chains below, sequenced in a study of shared clonotypes between healthy human individuals. The repertoire was sequenced with immunoSEQ multiplex PCR; TCRdb's copy has only in-frame clones and lacks some. The sample consists of roughly 2.5 million clones, around nine tenths of them appearing once. Sequenced input: naive CD4+ T cells sorted from blood. Subset meaning: CD45RA+ positively selected. All receptors derive from a young man in good health.

The chain recombines TRBV4-1 with TRBJ2-1, with D maybe TRBD1 (5 bases). V was pared by 4 bases and J by 0 bases, with 13 bases between. The CDR3 runs to 16 residues. CDR1 MGHRA and CDR2 YSYEKL come from the germline V gene. The CDR3 spells CASSPIGALSYNEQFF. The CDR3 bases are TGCGCCAGCAGCCCGATTGGGGCACTCTCCTACAATGAGCAGTTCTTC.

This clone was recorded a few times. This sample also contains other DNA sequences that code for the same CDR3. The CDR3 bases are TGTGCCAGCAGTTACCGGGACACCAACTATGGCTACACCTTC. Encoded protein: CASSYRDTNYGYTF. The chain has TRBV6-5 and TRBJ1-2; D possibly corresponds to TRBD1 (6 bases). This CDR3 has 14 amino acids. From germline, CDR1 is MNHEY and CDR2 SVGAGI. V was shortened by 2 bases and J by 2 bases, with 9 bases between the two germline ends.

V gene TRBV5-1 combines with J gene TRBJ1-2, with D possibly TRBD1 on 5 matching bases. The CDR3 has 16 amino acids. CDR1 SGHRS and CDR2 YFSETQ come from the germline V gene. Trimming left V 1 base short and J 7 bases short, with 20 bases between. The CDR3 DNA is TGCGCCAGCAGCTTGACCCCAGGGAACCTTGCGCCTGGCTACACCTTC. Amino acid sequence: CASSLTPGNLAPGYTF.

This sequence joins TRBV4-1 and TRBJ2-3, with TRBD2 matching 12 bases. Germline V lookup: CDR1 MGHRA, CDR2 YSYEKL. Germline trimming cut 1 base from V and 3 bases from J; bases unmatched to any gene: 5. The CDR3 length is 17 residues. CDR3: CASSQGFGTSGTDTQYF. The CDR3 DNA sequence: TGCGCCAGCAGCCAAGGCTTCGGGACTAGCGGGACAGATACGCAGTATTTT.

V usage is TRBV4-1 and J usage is TRBJ2-5, with 7 bases lining up with TRBD2. There are 16 residues in the CDR3. Germline V lookup: CDR1 MGHRA, CDR2 YSYEKL. V was pared by 1 base and J by 4 bases, with 9 bases of the junction left unmatched. CDR3 nucleotide sequence: TGCGCCAGCAGCCAAGTTTACAGCGGCGGGGGAGAGACCCAGTACTTC. Protein product: CASSQVYSGGGETQYF.

J is TRBJ1-1 and V is TRBV29-1, with 7 bases matching TRBD1. Germline loops: CDR1 SQVTM, CDR2 ANQGSEA. The CDR3 length is 13 residues. V was pared by 4 bases and J by 0 bases, with 2 bases of the junction left unmatched. The CDR3 region is CSVGDRLNTEAFF. DNA of the CDR3: TGCAGCGTTGGGGACAGATTGAACACTGAAGCTTTCTTT.